This T cell receptor beta chain was recovered during a study of TIL therapy for anti-PD-1-resistant metastatic lung cancer (TCRdb year 2021). Describing the broader study: Tumors were harvested prior to any PD-1/PD-L1 blockade, after which nivolumab was administered to patients, and lymphodepletion, expanded TIL infusion and IL-2 were given to patients who progressed. A median non-synonymous tumor mutation burden of over 1.2 mutations per megabase was determined across the cohort by whole-exome sequencing. Clonotypes were tracked across tumor, expanded TIL product and serial blood samples by T cell receptor beta sequencing of tumor and peripheral blood. A median age of roughly 54 years (range about 38-75) and a median tumor PD-L1 proportion score of approximately 6% were recorded among enrolled patients. The cohort was composed predominantly of lung adenocarcinoma, with a few EGFR-mutant and two ALK-rearranged tumors included, and half of patients were identified as current or former smokers.

Using bias-controlled multiplex PCR with the immunoSEQ v3 hsTCRB kit, the TCR beta CDR3 regions were amplified from genomic DNA. An Illumina NextSeq 500 was used to sequence the TCR libraries, reaching roughly 2.2 million read pairs at survey level or roughly 4.5-6.5 million at deep level. Regarding the original processing steps: Clonality was reported by immunoSEQ Analyzer software, which also assigned V, D and J genes and filtered out non-productive sequences. Repertoires of infused TIL and blood were compared using productive Simpson clonality and the Morisita overlap index of productive TRB rearrangements. Absolute clonotype counts in blood were estimated as lymphocyte count times CD3+ fraction times the clone's productive frequency. This immuneACCESS table, as held by TCRdb, lists in-frame sequences with V and J called but not all clones. Of the missing ones, under half trace to an unresolved V gene in checked studies; the others have no known cause. V, J and clone size reflect that table, while D and trimming were determined from the DNA. Recorded for this sample are 50,000 to 65,000 clones; roughly two thirds of them occurred a single time. The ten largest account for 5.5% to 8.5% of the sample.

Notes on this clone: The target of this receptor is not known. The record has no base qualities; no much larger clone is one base away.

Reading the label with the study, this specimen's time point is: pre-treatment sample, taken before nivolumab and TIL therapy. Adults with stage 4 NSCLC were enrolled in a dual-center phase I trial from late 2017 to early 2020. Samples were obtained from a single-arm, open-label phase I trial in which tumor-infiltrating lymphocyte therapy with nivolumab was evaluated in advanced non-small cell lung cancer. Blood mononuclear cells from EDTA tubes were isolated by Ficoll gradient, snap-frozen as pellets, and DNA was extracted with a Qiagen mini-prep kit. Per the germline V gene, SGDLS is the CDR1 and YYNGEE is the CDR2. V sheds 0 bases and J sheds 1 base, leaving 5 bases between their ends. The cysteine opens and the phenylalanine closes a CDR3 of 15 amino acids. Only the CDR3 portion is preserved as DNA: 45 bases, with reading frame beginning at the first base. The study at large found these results: The study protocol defined all tumor marker inferences as exploratory. The cohort was highly selected, including more treatment-naive, never-smoker and oncogene-addicted patients than is typical, which limits generalizability. Clonotypes from the infused TIL partially replaced the baseline peripheral repertoire and then declined over months, and persistence showed no apparent association with response.

This TCR came from a person between 25 and 79 years old with non-small cell lung cancer. The source was blood, collected at baseline. The chain couples TRBV9 to TRBJ2-6; the D gene cannot be resolved reliably. The CDR3 amino acid sequence is: CASSVAWSGANVLTF. The nucleotides read TGTGCCAGCAGCGTAGCCTGGTCTGGGGCCAACGTCCTGACTTTC.